This TCR beta chain was documented in a study of T cell repertoires in cytomegalovirus infection. Looking at the study overall: Through public TCR beta signatures, both CMV infection and matching HLA type were indicated. General study findings and limits: CMV carriers with the relevant HLA were identified by cumulative public TCR beta family frequency. In two of eight donors, the top clonotype was HLA-C-restricted CMV-specific.

TCRdb used MiXCR to reprocess the reads, holding one entry per CDR3 protein. This table holds some 700,000 distinct CDR3 sequences, roughly 35% found once. With respect to this clonotype: Its cognate antigen is unknown.

Germline V gene data show CDR1 as SEHNR and CDR2 as FQNEAQ (reference sequence). V was pared by 1 base and J by 4 bases, with 14 bases between. This CDR3 contains 16 residues. The chain recombines TRBV7-9 with TRBJ1-5; D might be TRBD1 (5 bases). Sequencing was carried out using PBMCs. This sequence was found in a human donor in good health (CMV status not recorded). Some clones in this sample may be carry-over from other donors' samples. The CDR3 region is CASSLGEWGWNQPQHF. The DNA of the CDR3 is TGTGCCAGCAGCTTAGGGGAATGGGGGTGGAATCAGCCCCAGCATTTT.